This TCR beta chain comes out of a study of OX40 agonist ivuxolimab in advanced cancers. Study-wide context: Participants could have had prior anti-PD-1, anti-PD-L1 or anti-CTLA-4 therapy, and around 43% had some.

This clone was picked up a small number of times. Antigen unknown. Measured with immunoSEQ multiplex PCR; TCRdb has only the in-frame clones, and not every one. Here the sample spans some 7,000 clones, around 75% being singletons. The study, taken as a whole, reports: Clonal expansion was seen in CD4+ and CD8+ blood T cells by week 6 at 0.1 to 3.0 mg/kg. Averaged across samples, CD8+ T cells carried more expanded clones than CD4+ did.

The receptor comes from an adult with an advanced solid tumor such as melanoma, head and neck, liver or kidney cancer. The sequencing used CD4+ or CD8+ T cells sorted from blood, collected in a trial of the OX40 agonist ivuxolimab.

The CDR3 here is CAWSPGPGYEQYF. The CDR3 DNA is TGTGCCTGGAGTCCGGGCCCCGGCTACGAGCAGTACTTC. The chain joins TRBV30 to TRBJ2-7; D is undetermined. Between the trimmed V and J ends, which lost 2 bases and 3 bases, there was a span of 11 bases. CDR1 is GTSNPN and CDR2 is SVGIG in the germline V gene (reference sequence). The CDR3 totals 13 residues.